This record covers a single T cell receptor (beta chain). Its antigen remains unknown. The data are from a study of blood T cells in healthy people across ages. Findings and limits, study-wide: In long-lived donors, naive CD4+ cell counts and diversity exceeded those of aged donors.

Sample-barcoded 5' priming and a J-beta primer mix drove a second PCR of roughly 6 to 12 cycles. Using its own MiXCR run on the 5' RACE reads, TCRdb lists one record per CDR3 protein. The table lists around 1,000,000 distinct CDR3 sequences, under 30% of them singletons, with around 0.75% in the top ten. This CDR3 spans 17 amino acids. Germline CDR1 reads KGHSH; CDR2 reads LQKENI. Another study also made use of these data, one on T cells of mothers and their children. That report adds: Each mother yielded more than 9 million TCR beta CDR3 reads. Each child yielded approximately 3 million reads.

The receptor was isolated from a girl aged 2 to 10 in good health. Sequenced sample: blood. The V call is TRBV18, the J call TRBJ2-5; 13 bases map to TRBD2. The DNA end lines up better with TRBJ2-1; the J call may be wrong. The CDR3 here is CASSWVEEGLAGDEQFF. DNA for the CDR3: TGTGCCAGCTCATGGGTGGAAGAAGGACTAGCGGGAGATGAGCAGTTCTTC.